The TCR beta chain described here comes from a study of vaccination and CD4 T cells after COVID-19 (dated by TCRdb to between 2022 and 2023). At the level of the whole study: Convalescent patients had a positive SARS-CoV-2 result on nasal swab PCR, and of these patients, nine had mild disease and one had severe disease. In the convalescent cohort there were six males and four females, among whom were two Hispanic individuals, seven Caucasians, two Asians and one multiracial person. Each participant got two doses of either the Pfizer-BioNTech BNT162b2 vaccine (n=8) or the Moderna mRNA-1273 vaccine (n=2). Post-COVID blood samples from convalescent patients were collected a median of around 100 days after diagnosis, with a range of about 30 to 170 days. Post-vaccine blood samples were obtained a median of about 77 days after the second vaccine dose, with a range of about 12 to 241 days. For stimulating the cultures, overlapping spike peptide pools were used, derived from SARS-CoV-2 as well as from the common cold coronaviruses HCoV-NL63, HCoV-OC43 and HCoV-229E. In control cultures, a CEFX viral epitope pool was used as positive control, an HIV-1 Nef peptide pool was used as negative control, or no peptide was added. In 10 COVID-19 convalescent patients and a handful of infection-naive healthy vaccine recipients, researchers compared the spike-specific CD4+ TCR repertoire from before mRNA vaccination with the repertoire from after.

The research as a whole found: The median number of SARS-CoV-2-reactive clonotypes rose from 21 after infection to approximately 41 after vaccination, but the change was not significant. The study included relatively few convalescent patients and did not analyze early timepoints after natural infection. Of the vaccine-specific clones found in convalescent patients, nearly all (304 of 307) were mono-reactive for SARS-CoV-2 spike instead of being cross-reactive with common cold coronaviruses. Among the post-vaccine SARS-CoV-2-reactive clones in convalescent patients, a median approximately 86% showed up only after vaccination, which suggests vaccine-specific priming.

The intended sense of this specimen's treatment or condition label: 10-day PBMC culture with coronavirus spike peptide pools or control peptides (ViraFEST assay). The ViraFEST assay was used in the study, in which antigen-specific T cells were expanded with peptide pools and expanded clonotypes were subsequently identified by TCR sequencing. The convalescent patients' positive SARS-CoV-2 PCR tests were from March to December 2020, which was before the Alpha, Beta and Delta variants emerged in the United States. About 2 million PBMCs per well were cultured in IMDM with approximately 4.9% human AB serum and 8.5 to 10 IU/ml IL-2, plus 10 ug/ml peptide pools. On days 3 and 7, half of the culture medium was replaced with fresh IL-2-containing medium. Once the cells had been in culture for around ten days, the EasySep CD4+ T cell isolation kit was used to isolate CD4+ T cells by negative selection. Ficoll-Paque Plus gradient centrifugation was used to isolate PBMCs from whole blood, and the isolated PBMCs were then either used fresh or cryopreserved at -140C. In general, triplicate wells were set up for every culture condition.

Worth noting for this clonotype: What this receptor recognizes is not known. No base qualities exist here, and no much larger clone lies one base off it.

Library creation used PCR. DNA from cultured CD4+ T cells underwent TCR sequencing with the Oncomine TCR Beta short-read assay at the Johns Hopkins FTIC core. The QIAamp micro DNA kit was used to extract genomic DNA from the cultured CD4+ T cells. Oncomine TCR Beta libraries made from cultured CD4+ T cells were pooled using unique dual indexes and sequenced on an Illumina iSeq 100. On the study's bioinformatics: Non-productive sequences were removed, and CDR3s that did not start with C, did not end with F or W, or were shorter than 7 amino acids were discarded. The MANAFEST web application was used to identify antigen-specific clonotypes by comparing peptide-stimulated wells against reference wells and other culture wells. To be called positive, a clone needed an FDR below 0.05, an odds ratio above 5, and a productive frequency above 0.1% in at least two of three replicate wells. Cross-reactive clonotypes were defined as significantly expanded in both SARS-CoV-2 spike wells and at least one common cold coronavirus spike condition. Levenshtein distances (stringdist) and unrooted phylogenetic trees (ape) in R version 3.6.1 were used to assess CDR3 homology. TCRdb applied fastp at Q25 and MiXCR to the public reads, then kept only in-frame beta chains. Identical CDR3 proteins give one entry, which carries the most common genes and DNA. The V and J calls and clone size come from TCRdb's table, not from the authors' own analysis. The sample has 6,500 to 10,000 distinct CDR3 sequences on record, roughly 58% of them singletons. The ten most abundant clones make up about 17% of the sample.

The input for sequencing was cultured CD4+ T cells from blood, taken after SARS-CoV-2 vaccination. This sequence originates from a human donor with COVID-19.

This receptor has the CDR3 CASSLWGQNYEQYF. In nucleotide form, the sequence is TGTGCCAGCAGTTTATGGGGACAGAACTACGAGCAGTACTTC. Recombination linked TRBV28 to TRBJ2-7; 7 bases in the middle match TRBD1. Per the germline V gene, MDHEN is the CDR1 and SYDVKM is the CDR2. Taken from cysteine to phenylalanine, the CDR3 has 14 residues. Of the read, only the CDR3 DNA is kept; its 42 bases are in frame from base 1. Trimmed from V: 0 bases; trimmed from J: 3 bases; junction bases lacking a gene match: 2.